Shown below are 12 T cell receptor beta chains from a single sample sequenced in a study of CD8 T cells in ankylosing spondylitis. Each CDR3 protein is one row after TCRdb ran MiXCR on the 5' RACE reads. The table includes about 400,000 distinct CDR3 sequences, roughly 22% detected once. The specimen sequenced was blood, either unsorted or a sorted T cell fraction (not recorded which). The receptors derive from a male donor with ankylosing spondylitis or in good health (not recorded which).

In DNA form, the CDR3 reads TGTGCCAGCAGCTCGATGACTAGCGGGGACAATGAGCAGTTCTTC. It is translated as CASSSMTSGDNEQFF. The chain is built from TRBV7-9 and TRBJ2-1; 11 nucleotides line up with TRBD2. With 4 bases clipped from V and 5 bases from J, the junction kept 4 bases outside the gene matches. From germline, CDR1 is SEHNR and CDR2 FQNEAQ (reference sequence). The CDR3 has 15 residues.

This clonotype has a handful of counts. The chain employs TRBV12-3 or TRBV12-4 and TRBJ2-5; D is uncertain. Trimming removed 5 bases at V and 1 base at J, with 8 bases between. The CDR3 has 13 residues. The CDR3 loop reads CASSVGTQETQYF. CDR3 DNA: TGTGCCAGCAGTGTCGGAACCCAAGAGACCCAGTACTTC.

In this sample, this clonotype turned up a few times. This chain uses TRBV12-3 or TRBV12-4 with TRBJ2-1; D possibly corresponds to TRBD2 (6 bases). The CDR3 is 13 residues long. V gave up 7 bases and J gave up 5 bases, with 12 bases separating them. The CDR3 protein is CASTPGVDNEQFF. In nucleotides, the CDR3 is TGTGCCAGCACCCCGGGGGTAGACAATGAGCAGTTCTTC.

V gene TRBV11-2 combines with J gene TRBJ2-3; TRBD2 matches at 8 bases. Germline lookup yields CDR1 SGHAT and CDR2 FQNNGV. After removal of 1 base from V and 2 bases from J, the junction contained 8 bases not matched to a gene. CDR3 size: 17 residues. CDR3 DNA sequence: TGTGCCAGCAGCTTAGTTGAGCTAGCGGGCCTCACAGATACGCAGTATTTT. This gives the protein CASSLVELAGLTDTQYF. Filled out from reference TRBV11-2 and TRBJ2-3, the complete variable domain reads EAGVAQSPRYKIIEKRQSVAFWCNPISGHATLYWYQQILGQGPKLLIQFQNNGVVDDSQLPKDRFSAERLKGVDSTLKIQPAKLEDSAVYLCASSLVELAGLTDTQYFGPGTRLTVL.

The chain recombines TRBV6-1 with TRBJ2-6, with D possibly TRBD2 on 6 matching bases. This CDR3 comprises 14 residues. Between the trimmed V and J ends, which lost 8 bases and 0 bases, there was a span of 8 bases. Germline V gives CDR1 MNHNS, CDR2 SASEGT. CDR3 sequence reads: CASGGVSGANVLTF. For the CDR3, the DNA is TGTGCCAGCGGAGGGGTCTCTGGGGCCAACGTCCTGACTTTC.

This clonotype was observed a few times. V is TRBV7-8 and J is TRBJ1-4; weak D call: TRBD1 (6 bases). This CDR3 has 15 amino acids. Germline V lookup: CDR1 SGHVS, CDR2 FQNEAQ. V shed 5 bases and J shed 6 bases, with 16 bases lying between them. In nucleotides, the CDR3 is TGTGCCAGCAGCCCAGGCGTGGGGGCTGATGAAAAACTGTTTTTT. Its translation: CASSPGVGADEKLFF. The whole variable domain, remainder taken from reference TRBV7-8 and TRBJ1-4, is GAGVSQSPRYKVAKRGQDVALRCDPISGHVSLFWYQQALGQGPEFLTYFQNEAQLDKSGLPSDRFFAERPEGSVSTLKIQRTQQEDSAVYLCASSPGVGADEKLFFGSGTQLSVL.

This clonotype was seen a few times. V usage is TRBV29-1 and J usage is TRBJ2-2; no clear D. V was shortened by 2 bases and J by 7 bases, with 8 bases between the two germline ends. There are 12 residues in the CDR3. Germline values: CDR1 SQVTM, CDR2 ANQGSEA. CDR3 coding DNA: TGCAGCGTTGAAACTGGTGGCGGGGAGCTGTTTTTT. This sequence encodes CSVETGGGELFF.

The rearrangement links TRBV7-9 to TRBJ2-1, with TRBD2 identical over 7 bases. The CDR3 runs to 15 residues. V was clipped by 1 base and J by 8 bases; unmatched bases: 8. CDR1 and CDR2 from the germline V gene are SEHNR and FQNEAQ (reference sequence). CDR3 sequence: CASSLVRGVFDEQFF. The CDR3 DNA is TGTGCCAGCAGCTTAGTCCGGGGGGTTTTCGATGAGCAGTTCTTC.

The rearrangement joins TRBV29-1 to TRBJ1-1; D remains unclear. Germline CDR1 reads SQVTM; CDR2 reads ANQGSEA. The CDR3 consists of 10 residues. Trimming took 7 bases from V and 3 from J, leaving 6 bases between them. The CDR3 nucleotides are TGCAGCGCCGTGGACACTGAAGCTTTCTTT. It translates to CSAVDTEAFF. The full variable domain, with the rest looked up from reference TRBV29-1 and TRBJ1-1, is SAVISQKPSRDICQRGTSLTIQCQVDSQVTMMFWYRQQPGQSLTLIATANQGSEATYESGFVIDKFPISRPNLTFSTLTVSNMSPEDSSIYLCSAVDTEAFFGQGTRLTVV.

This rearrangement joins TRBV29-1 to TRBJ2-3; TRBD2 agrees at 10 bases. The V and J ends lost 6 bases and 6 bases, in that order; junction bases with no gene match: 15. Germline-derived CDR1 and CDR2 are SQVTM and ANQGSEA. The CDR3 spans 16 residues. This chain's CDR3 is CSVGGLAAPKSDTQYF. CDR3 DNA sequence: TGCAGCGTGGGAGGACTAGCGGCGCCAAAGTCGGATACGCAGTATTTT.

This chain connects TRBV5-1 to TRBJ2-4, with 9 nucleotides matching TRBD2. Germline V lookup: CDR1 SGHRS, CDR2 YFSETQ. The CDR3 contains 18 residues. V shed 3 bases and J 0 bases; nucleotides not matched to a gene: 10. This CDR3 reads CASSWGIAGDLAKNIQYF. For the CDR3, the DNA is TGCGCCAGCAGCTGGGGCATAGCGGGAGATCTAGCCAAAAACATTCAGTACTTC. The entire variable domain, with the rest obtained from reference TRBV5-1 and TRBJ2-4, is as follows: KAGVTQTPRYLIKTRGQQVTLSCSPISGHRSVSWYQQTPGQGLQFLFEYFSETQRNKGNFPGRFSGRQFSNSRSEMNVSTLELGDSALYLCASSWGIAGDLAKNIQYFGAGTRLSVL.

This clonotype appeared a few times. This chain connects TRBV20-1 to TRBJ2-4, with a weak D call TRBD1 (7 bases). From germline, CDR1 is DFQATT and CDR2 SNEGSKA (reference sequence). The V end was cut by 0 bases, the J end by 6 bases, with 15 bases between. The CDR3 is made up of 15 amino acids. DNA of the CDR3: TGCAGTGCTAGAGATTTTACCCAGGGGGGAAACATTCAGTACTTC. It yields the protein CSARDFTQGGNIQYF.